What follows is one T cell receptor (beta chain) and its context. The entry originates in a study of blood T cell repertoires in COVID-19. In the study overall: PBMCs, B-cell-depleted T cells, or T cells were the source of the cDNA or gDNA that made up the material.

The authors' processing: Amplifying reference gene primers gave estimates of nucleated cell counts. The table came from immunoSEQ multiplex PCR; TCRdb's copy has only in-frame clones and leaves some out. V and J calls and clone size come straight from that table; D and trimming were deduced from the DNA. The repertoire consists of some 97,000 clones, with around nine tenths occurring once and the leading ten covering around 1.7%. Germline lookup yields CDR1 SGHDT and CDR2 YYEEEE. This CDR3 is built from 16 residues. Trimming pared 4 bases from V and 8 bases from J, leaving 24 bases between. Input material: peripheral blood. The chain has TRBV5-6 and TRBJ1-2; TRBD1 is a possible D gene (6 bases). The receptor was isolated from a man aged 55 to 69 with acute or convalescent COVID-19. CDR3 nucleotides: TGTGCCAGCAGCCCCTACTCTGTACAGGGAGCGGGGGGCTACACCTTC. Encoded protein: CASSPYSVQGAGGYTF.